The present T cell receptor (beta chain) was sequenced within a study of T cell responses to AZD1222 COVID-19 vaccine. Study-level information: Analysis merged second doses at about 4 or about 12 weeks.

As to this clone: Its antigen is undetermined.

General study results and limits: Spike-specific TCR breadth and depth grew following two AZD1222 doses.

There are 13 residues in the CDR3. Germline V CDR1 and CDR2: KGHSH, LQKENI. The V gene lost 5 bases and the J gene lost 0 bases, with 6 bases spanning the gap. TCRdb's copy holds only in-frame clones and misses some; the assay was immunoSEQ multiplex PCR. The sample shows around 260,000 clones, 93% of them seen only once. The sequences come from peripheral blood, collected on day 0 of AZD1222 vaccination. The sequence derives from an adult in good health. This chain connects TRBV18 to TRBJ2-3; D is uncertain. CDR3 region: CASSASSTDTQYF. The CDR3 DNA reads TGTGCCAGCTCAGCTTCTAGCACAGATACGCAGTATTTT.